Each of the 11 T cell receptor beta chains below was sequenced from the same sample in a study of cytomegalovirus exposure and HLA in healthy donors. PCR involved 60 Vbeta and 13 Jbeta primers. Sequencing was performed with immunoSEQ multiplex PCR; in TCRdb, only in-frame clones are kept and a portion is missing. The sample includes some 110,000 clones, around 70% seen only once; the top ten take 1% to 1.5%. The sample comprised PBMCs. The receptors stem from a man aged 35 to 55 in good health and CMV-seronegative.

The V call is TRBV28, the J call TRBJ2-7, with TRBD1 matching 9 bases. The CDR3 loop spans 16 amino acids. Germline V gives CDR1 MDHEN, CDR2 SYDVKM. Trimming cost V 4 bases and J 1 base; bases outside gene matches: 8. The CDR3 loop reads CASSSPSGTGSYEQYF. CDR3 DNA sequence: TGTGCCAGCAGTTCCCCCTCCGGGACAGGGTCCTACGAGCAGTACTTC.

The DNA for the CDR3 is TGTGCCTGCTCGACAGGGGGCTACGACGAGCAGTACTTC. Residues: CACSTGGYDEQYF. This chain links TRBV19 with TRBJ2-7; 10 bases are a match to TRBD1. The CDR3 has 13 amino acids. Germline V gene sequence: CDR1 LNHDA, CDR2 SQIVND (reference sequence). V lost 11 bases and J lost 5; bases outside the gene matches: 9. The whole variable domain, filled in from reference TRBV19 and TRBJ2-7, reads DGGITQSPKYLFRKEGQNVTLSCEQNLNHDAMYWYRQDPGQGLRLIYYSQIVNDFQKGDIAEGYSVSREKKESFPLTVTSAQKNPTAFYLCACSTGGYDEQYFGPGTRLTVT.

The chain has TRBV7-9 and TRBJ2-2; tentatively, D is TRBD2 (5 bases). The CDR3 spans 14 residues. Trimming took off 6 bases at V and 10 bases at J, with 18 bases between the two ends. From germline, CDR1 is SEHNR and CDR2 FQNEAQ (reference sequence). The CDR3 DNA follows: TGTGCCAGCAGTCCGGACTCTGTTTCCGCGGAGCTGTTTTTT. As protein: CASSPDSVSAELFF.

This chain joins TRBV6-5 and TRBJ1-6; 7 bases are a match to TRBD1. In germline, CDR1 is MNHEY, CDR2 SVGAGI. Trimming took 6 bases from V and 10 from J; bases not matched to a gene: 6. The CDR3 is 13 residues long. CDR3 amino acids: CASSRQGFSPLHF. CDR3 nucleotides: TGTGCCAGCAGCCGACAGGGATTCTCACCCCTCCACTTT.

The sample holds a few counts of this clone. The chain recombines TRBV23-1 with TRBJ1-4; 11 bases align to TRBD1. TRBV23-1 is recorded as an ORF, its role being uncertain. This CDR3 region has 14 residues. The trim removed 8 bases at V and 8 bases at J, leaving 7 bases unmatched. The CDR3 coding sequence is TGCGCCAGCCCCCGGACAGGGGGCAAGGAAAAACTGTTTTTT. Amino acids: CASPRTGGKEKLFF.

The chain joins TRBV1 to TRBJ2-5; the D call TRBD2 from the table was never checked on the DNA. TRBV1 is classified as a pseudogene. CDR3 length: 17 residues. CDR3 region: CTSSQDPMVAGGETQYF. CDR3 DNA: TGCACCAGCAGCCAAGATCCCATGGTAGCGGGGGGAGAGACCCAGTACTTC.

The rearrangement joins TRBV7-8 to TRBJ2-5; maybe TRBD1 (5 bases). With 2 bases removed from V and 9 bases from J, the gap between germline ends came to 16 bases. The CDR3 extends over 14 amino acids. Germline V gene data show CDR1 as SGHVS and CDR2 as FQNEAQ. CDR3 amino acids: CASSLQGQPGSQYF. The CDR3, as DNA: TGTGCCAGCAGCTTACAGGGCCAGCCTGGGTCCCAGTACTTC.

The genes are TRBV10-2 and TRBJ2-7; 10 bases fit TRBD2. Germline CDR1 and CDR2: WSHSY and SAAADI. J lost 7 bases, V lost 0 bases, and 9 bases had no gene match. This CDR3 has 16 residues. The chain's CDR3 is CASSESSGRAPWEQYF. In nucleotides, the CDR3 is TGCGCCAGCAGTGAGTCGAGCGGGAGGGCCCCGTGGGAGCAGTACTTC.

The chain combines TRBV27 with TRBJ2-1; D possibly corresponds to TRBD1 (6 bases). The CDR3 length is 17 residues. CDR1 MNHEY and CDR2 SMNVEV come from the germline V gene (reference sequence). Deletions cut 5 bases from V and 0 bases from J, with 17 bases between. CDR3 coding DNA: TGTGCCAGCAGTCCCCCAGGGGTTTCAAGCTCCTACAATGAGCAGTTCTTC. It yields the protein CASSPPGVSSSYNEQFF.

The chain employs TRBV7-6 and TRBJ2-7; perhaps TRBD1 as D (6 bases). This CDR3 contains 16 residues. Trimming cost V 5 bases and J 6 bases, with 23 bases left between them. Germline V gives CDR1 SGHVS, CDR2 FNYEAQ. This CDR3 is CASSPVLSRGGGEQYF. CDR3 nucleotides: TGTGCCAGCAGCCCCGTTTTGTCCCGTGGGGGCGGCGAGCAGTACTTC. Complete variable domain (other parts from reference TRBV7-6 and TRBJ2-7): GAGVSQSPRYKVTKRGQDVALRCDPISGHVSLYWYRQALGQGPEFLTYFNYEAQQDKSGLPNDRFSAERPEGSISTLTIQRTEQRDSAMYRCASSPVLSRGGGEQYFGPGTRLTVT.

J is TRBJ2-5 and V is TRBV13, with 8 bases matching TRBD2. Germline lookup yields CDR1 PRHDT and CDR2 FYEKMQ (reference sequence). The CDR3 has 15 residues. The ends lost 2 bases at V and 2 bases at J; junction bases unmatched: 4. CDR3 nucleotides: TGTGCCAGCAGCTTACCCGGGGGGGTTCAAGAGACCCAGTACTTC. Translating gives CASSLPGGVQETQYF.